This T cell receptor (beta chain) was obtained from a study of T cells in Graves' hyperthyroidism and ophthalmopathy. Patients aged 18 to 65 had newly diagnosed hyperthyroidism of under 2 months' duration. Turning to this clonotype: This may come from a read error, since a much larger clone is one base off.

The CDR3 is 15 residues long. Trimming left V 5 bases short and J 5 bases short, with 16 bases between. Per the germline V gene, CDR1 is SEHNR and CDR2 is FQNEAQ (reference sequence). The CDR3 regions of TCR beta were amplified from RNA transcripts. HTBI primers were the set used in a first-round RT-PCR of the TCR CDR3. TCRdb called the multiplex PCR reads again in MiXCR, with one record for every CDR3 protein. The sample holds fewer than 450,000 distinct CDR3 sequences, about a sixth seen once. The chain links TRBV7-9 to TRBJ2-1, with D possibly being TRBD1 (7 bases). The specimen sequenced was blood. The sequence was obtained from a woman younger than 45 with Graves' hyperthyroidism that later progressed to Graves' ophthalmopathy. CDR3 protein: CASSKGQEGDNEQFF. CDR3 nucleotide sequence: TGTGCCAGCAGCAAAGGACAGGAGGGGGACAATGAGCAGTTCTTC.